This T cell receptor beta chain was found in a study of breast tumors, draining lymph nodes, adjacent tissues. The study's findings and limits: Compared with basal-like, luminal-like tumors shared significantly more repertoire with nontumor tissue.

Each CDR3 protein gets one entry after TCRdb re-called the multiplex PCR reads with MiXCR. The sample shows 190,000 or so distinct CDR3 sequences, roughly 29% of them seen only once. V lost 7 bases and J 6 bases, leaving 14 bases between the germline ends. The CDR3 extends over 13 amino acids. Germline V gene sequence: CDR1 SGHAT, CDR2 FQNNGV. Breast cancer patients provided tissue from their axillary draining lymph nodes. In the case of this clonotype: What it recognizes is unknown.

V usage is TRBV11-2 and J usage is TRBJ2-3; D is unresolved. The clonotype originates from a female donor with breast cancer. Some clones in this sample may be carry-over from other donors' samples. The sample taken for sequencing was axillary lymph node tissue. The CDR3 protein is CASTTWSRDTQYF. The CDR3 bases are TGTGCCAGCACAACATGGAGTAGGGATACGCAGTATTTT.